This TCR beta chain was observed in a study of T cell responses to AZD1222 COVID-19 vaccine. Study-wide findings and caveats: The study sampled repertoires only after the peak T cell response. Spike-specific TCR depth and breadth grew after two AZD1222 doses. Among spike-specific TCRs, nearly half reportedly target unmutated variant regions. Seropositive status at baseline applied to only a handful of AZD1222 recipients.

On this clone: Its antigen is as yet unknown.

V was clipped by 6 bases and J by 3 bases, with 8 bases between them. CDR3 length: 13 residues. Per the germline V gene, CDR1 is SGHAT and CDR2 is FQNNGV. Some clones are missing from TCRdb's copy, which holds only in-frame ones; the method was immunoSEQ multiplex PCR. The data hold about 110,000 clones, with more than 75% observed a single time. The specimen was peripheral blood, collected on day 0 of AZD1222 vaccination. The receptor's source is an adult in good health. This rearrangement joins TRBV11-2 to TRBJ1-4; D ambiguous. The chain's CDR3 is CASSWGANEKLFF. The CDR3 nucleotides read TGTGCCAGCAGTTGGGGAGCTAATGAAAAACTGTTTTTT. Drawing the rest from reference TRBV11-2 and TRBJ1-4, the complete variable domain is EAGVAQSPRYKIIEKRQSVAFWCNPISGHATLYWYQQILGQGPKLLIQFQNNGVVDDSQLPKDRFSAERLKGVDSTLKIQPAKLEDSAVYLCASSWGANEKLFFGSGTQLSVL.